This entry lists 12 T cell receptor beta chains sequenced from one sample in a study of T cell repertoires in cytomegalovirus infection (dated by TCRdb to the late 2010s). The run used an Illumina HiSeq 1500. Using fastp at Q25 and MiXCR, TCRdb reprocessed the public reads and kept productive beta chains. All rows with the same CDR3 protein become a single entry with the most common DNA and genes. Present in this sample are approximately 750,000 distinct CDR3 sequences, roughly a third of which were seen just once. Around 3% of the sample is taken by the ten largest. The sample was PBMCs. These receptors came from a human donor in good health (CMV status not recorded). Some clones in this sample may be carry-over from other donors' samples.

The rearrangement uses TRBV2 and TRBJ2-7; D unresolved. CDR1 and CDR2 from the germline V gene are SNHLY and FYNNEI. The ends were cut back, 7 bases at V and 6 bases at J, with 13 bases in the middle. This CDR3 contains 12 residues. The CDR3 protein is CASMLGGTEQYF. The CDR3 DNA reads TGTGCCAGCATGCTGGGCGGCACCGAGCAGTACTTC. Full variable domain (rest looked up from reference TRBV2 and TRBJ2-7): EPEVTQTPSHQVTQMGQEVILRCVPISNHLYFYWYRQILGQKVEFLVSFYNNEISEKSEIFDDQFSVERPDGSNFTLKIRSTKLEDSAMYFCASMLGGTEQYFGPGTRLTVT.

Only a few counts were recorded for this clonotype. The chain recombines TRBV11-2 with TRBJ1-4, with D perhaps matching TRBD1 (6 bases). V lost 5 bases and J 7 bases, leaving 17 bases between the germline ends. Germline V CDR1 and CDR2: SGHAT, FQNNGV. This CDR3 spans 15 amino acids. CDR3 sequence reads: CASSLGGAQGEKLFF. The CDR3 coding sequence is TGTGCCAGCAGCCTCGGGGGGGCACAAGGTGAAAAACTGTTTTTT.

This clonotype came up a few times. The chain employs TRBV7-2 and TRBJ2-1; 7 nucleotides line up with TRBD2. The length of the CDR3 is 15 residues. V lost 5 bases, J lost 8 bases, and 12 bases stayed unmatched. Germline V gene lookup returns CDR1 SGHTA and CDR2 FQGNSA. The CDR3 DNA sequence: TGTGCCAGCAGCGCCAGGACTAGAGGGGACGATGAGCAGTTCTTC. Amino acid sequence: CASSARTRGDDEQFF.

In its sample, this clonotype was seen many times. The chain joins TRBV7-2 to TRBJ1-5; 7 bases align to TRBD1. Germline values: CDR1 SGHTA, CDR2 FQGNSA. V trimming: 6 bases; J trimming: 4 bases; junction bases outside the gene matches: 3. The CDR3 runs to 13 residues. CDR3 DNA sequence: TGTGCCAGCAGGGGGGACAGAAATCAGCCCCAGCATTTT. Translated: CASRGDRNQPQHF.

The rearrangement joins TRBV6-2 or TRBV6-3 to TRBJ1-5; D gene unclear. In germline, CDR1 is MNHEY, CDR2 SVGEGT. Trimming removed 3 bases at V and 3 bases at J, with 9 bases between. The length of the CDR3 is 14 residues. CDR3 residues: CASSYKSYNQPQHF. CDR3 sequence (DNA): TGTGCCAGCAGTTATAAAAGTTACAATCAGCCCCAGCATTTT.

Written as DNA, the CDR3 is TGCAGCGTTGAAGTCCTAGCGGGAGTAACGGATACGCAGTATTTT. Protein product: CSVEVLAGVTDTQYF. The chain joins TRBV29-1 to TRBJ2-3; 10 bases are a match to TRBD2. CDR1 and CDR2 (germline): SQVTM, ANQGSEA. The J segment lost 6 bases and the V segment lost 1 base, leaving 7 bases of the junction unmatched. CDR3 length equals 15 residues.

The chain is built from TRBV20-1 and TRBJ2-2; 8 positions match TRBD1. J was trimmed by 4 bases and V by 0 bases; bases with no gene match: 7. CDR3 length: 16 amino acids. Germline assignment: CDR1 DFQATT and CDR2 SNEGSKA (reference sequence). As DNA, the CDR3 is TGCAGTGCTAGAGATGTCAGGGGGCAGGTCACCGGGGAGCTGTTTTTT. Encoded protein: CSARDVRGQVTGELFF.

This clonotype occurred a few times. The chain recombines TRBV27 with TRBJ1-5, with a possible D match to TRBD1 (5 bases). V shed 5 bases and J shed 2 bases, with 13 bases lying between them. CDR1 MNHEY and CDR2 SMNVEV come from the germline V gene (reference sequence). This CDR3 is built from 15 residues. Here the CDR3 reads CASSPGSWGNQPQHF. The CDR3 nucleotides are TGTGCCAGCAGTCCAGGGTCTTGGGGCAATCAGCCCCAGCATTTT.

Remarks on this clonotype: A junction end diverges from the germline sequence, so it may reflect a read error. The rearrangement joins TRBV5-4 to TRBJ1-2, with D maybe TRBD1 (6 bases). This CDR3 contains 16 residues. Germline CDR1 is SGHNT and CDR2 is YYREEE (reference sequence). CDR3 DNA: TGTGCCAGCAGCTTGGGGAGCGACAGGACCACTTATGTCTACACCTTC. Translated, it gives CASSLGSDRTTYVYTF.

The chain links TRBV7-2 to TRBJ2-3; 13 nucleotides match TRBD2. The CDR3 is 18 amino acids. Germline CDR1 SGHTA, CDR2 FQGNSA. V was clipped by 5 bases and J by 0 bases; unmatched bases: 8. In DNA form, the CDR3 reads TGTGCCAGCAGCCTAAGGACTAGCGGGGGATTTAGCACAGATACGCAGTATTTT. Amino acid sequence: CASSLRTSGGFSTDTQYF.

Comment on this clonotype: Relative to the germline gene, one junction end is altered; a read error may explain this. The rearrangement uses TRBV7-6 and TRBJ2-3; the D is unclear. CDR1 is SGHVS, CDR2 FNYEAQ, per germline. The CDR3 sequence is 14 residues long. CDR3 nucleotide sequence: TGTGCTAGCAGCCCGGGTCTGAACACAGATACGCAGTATTTT. Translation: CASSPGLNTDTQYF. Full variable domain (rest looked up from reference TRBV7-6 and TRBJ2-3): GAGVSQSPRYKVTKRGQDVALRCDPISGHVSLYWYRQALGQGPEFLTYFNYEAQQDKSGLPNDRFSAERPEGSISTLTIQRTEQRDSAMYRCASSPGLNTDTQYFGPGTRLTVL.

The rearrangement joins TRBV28 to TRBJ1-2; tentatively, D is TRBD1 (5 bases). V was shortened by 4 bases and J by 0 bases, with 12 bases between the two germline ends. The CDR3 has 15 residues. Germline V lookup: CDR1 MDHEN, CDR2 SYDVKM. The CDR3 coding sequence is TGTGCCAGCAGTTCCATGGGGGTGTCTAACTATGGCTACACCTTC. This translates into CASSSMGVSNYGYTF.